The next 20 T cell receptor beta chains were all read from a single sample in a study of cytotoxic CD8 clonotypes in ibrutinib-treated CLL. Some clones are missing from TCRdb's copy, which holds only in-frame ones; the method was immunoSEQ multiplex PCR. This repertoire shows around 91,000 clones, roughly 84% found once; its top ten account for 5% to 6%. This specimen was PBMCs, taken before ibrutinib treatment. The receptors derive from a human donor with chronic lymphocytic leukemia.

This rearrangement joins TRBV27 to TRBJ2-3, with 7 nucleotides matching TRBD2. This CDR3 spans 17 amino acids. The V segment lost 2 bases and the J segment 3 bases; nucleotides outside the gene matches: 11. In germline, CDR1 is MNHEY, CDR2 SMNVEV (reference sequence). CDR3 amino acids: CASSLGGRTMGTDTQYF. The CDR3 DNA reads as TGTGCCAGCAGTTTAGGCGGGAGAACCATGGGTACAGATACGCAGTATTTT.

The V and J genes are TRBV7-6 and TRBJ2-7, with D perhaps TRBD1 (6 bases). CDR3 length equals 13 residues. V lost 2 bases and J lost 7, with 12 bases in between. Germline V gives CDR1 SGHVS, CDR2 FNYEAQ. CDR3 DNA sequence: TGTGCCAGCAGCTTACAGGGGTTCCATGAGCAGTACTTC. Translating it yields CASSLQGFHEQYF.

The chain uses TRBV18 and TRBJ2-2, with no clear D. The V end lost 1 base, the J end lost 4 bases, and 16 bases lay between the germline ends. This CDR3 has 17 amino acids. The germline CDR1 and CDR2 sequences are KGHSH and LQKENI. The CDR3 reads CASSPQPAGRSTGELFF. CDR3 nucleotides: TGTGCCAGCTCACCACAGCCGGCTGGCCGCTCCACCGGGGAGCTGTTTTTT.

The rearrangement joins TRBV19 to TRBJ2-5; D may be TRBD1 (6 bases). The CDR3 loop spans 15 amino acids. The germline CDR1 and CDR2 sequences are LNHDA and SQIVND (reference sequence). Trimming stripped 6 bases from V and 0 bases from J, with 14 bases between. In nucleotides, the CDR3 is TGTGCCAGTAGCCTTACAGGGACGTACCAAGAGACCCAGTACTTC. Its protein product is CASSLTGTYQETQYF.

In this sample, this clone turned up once. The rearrangement uses TRBV5-1 and TRBJ2-1; D is ambiguous. The CDR3 totals 13 residues. Per germline, CDR1 SGHRS and CDR2 YFSETQ. V was shortened by 0 bases and J by 7 bases, with 8 bases between the two germline ends. This CDR3 reads CASSLVGSNEQFF. The CDR3 coding sequence is TGCGCCAGCAGCTTGGTAGGGTCGAATGAGCAGTTCTTC.

The J gene is TRBJ2-1, the V gene TRBV29-1; perhaps TRBD2 as D (6 bases). V lost 4 bases and J 3 bases, leaving 28 bases between the germline ends. The CDR3 contains 19 residues. Per germline, CDR1 SQVTM and CDR2 ANQGSEA. The CDR3 bases are TGCAGCGTTGTCGTTTTTGGTCTAGCGAAATCGCCGAACTACAATGAGCAGTTCTTC. Encoded protein: CSVVVFGLAKSPNYNEQFF.

The rearrangement joins TRBV6-5 to TRBJ2-7; 7 nucleotides agree with TRBD1. The CDR3 is made up of 14 amino acids. The J segment lost 2 bases and the V segment lost 1 base, leaving 2 bases of the junction unmatched. The germline gives CDR1 MNHEY, CDR2 SVGAGI. The CDR3 region has the DNA TGTGCCAGCAGTTACTTGACAGGGACCTACGAGCAGTACTTC. Residues: CASSYLTGTYEQYF.

Of note for this clone: Relative to the germline gene, one junction end is altered; a read error may explain this. The genes are TRBV6-6 and TRBJ1-1; TRBD1 might be the D (5 bases). Germline V lookup: CDR1 MNHNY, CDR2 SVGAGI (reference sequence). The CDR3 totals 14 residues. CDR3: CASSKDSFSAEPRF. The CDR3 nucleotides read TGTGCCAGCAGTAAAGACAGTTTTAGTGCTGAACCACGGTTT.

This chain connects TRBV11-1 to TRBJ1-4; no reliable D call. The CDR3 consists of 15 residues. From germline, CDR1 is SGHAT and CDR2 FQDESV (reference sequence). With 6 bases removed from V and 8 bases from J, the gap between germline ends came to 19 bases. The DNA of the CDR3 is TGTGCCAGCAGACCAACCTCCGGAGCGCCCGAAAAACTGTTTTTT. Encoded protein: CASRPTSGAPEKLFF.

V is TRBV18 and J is TRBJ2-5, with 13 bases identical to TRBD2. The V gene end was trimmed by 8 bases and the J gene end by 0 bases; junction bases not matched to a gene: 6. The CDR3 runs 16 residues. Germline V gene sequence: CDR1 KGHSH, CDR2 LQKENI. The CDR3 nucleotides read TGTGCCAGCCGTTCGACTAGCGGGAGGTACCAAGAGACCCAGTACTTC. Its protein is CASRSTSGRYQETQYF.

The rearrangement joins TRBV11-1 to TRBJ2-2; no clear D gene. CDR1 and CDR2 (germline): SGHAT, FQDESV (reference sequence). V shed 5 bases and J shed 6 bases, with 10 bases lying between them. There are 13 residues in the CDR3. The CDR3: CASSRPLSGELFF. The CDR3 bases are TGTGCCAGCAGCCGACCCCTGTCCGGGGAGCTGTTTTTT.

The rearrangement joins TRBV19 to TRBJ2-7; 9 bases fit TRBD1. Germline V gives CDR1 LNHDA, CDR2 SQIVND (reference sequence). The V segment lost 3 bases and the J segment 0 bases; nucleotides outside the gene matches: 9. This CDR3 has 17 residues. The chain's CDR3 is CASSILVGQGASYEQYF. The CDR3 region has the DNA TGTGCCAGTAGTATTTTGGTGGGACAGGGAGCCTCCTACGAGCAGTACTTC.

The J gene is TRBJ1-1, the V gene TRBV10-3, with 8 bases fitting TRBD1. This CDR3 region has 14 residues. Trimming removed 7 bases from V and 4 bases from J; junction bases left unmatched: 8. The germline V gene encodes CDR1 ENHRY and CDR2 SYGVKD. The CDR3 coding sequence is TGTGCCATCACCCCAGGGGGCAGGAGCACTGAAGCTTTCTTT. This codes for CAITPGGRSTEAFF.

The chain employs TRBV6-5 and TRBJ1-1, with TRBD1 matching 7 bases. In germline, CDR1 is MNHEY, CDR2 SVGAGI. Germline trimming cut 6 bases from V and 0 bases from J; bases unmatched to any gene: 7. The CDR3 is made up of 15 amino acids. In DNA form, the CDR3 reads TGTGCCAGCAGAGGTGTGACAGGGTTGAACACTGAAGCTTTCTTT. Its protein is CASRGVTGLNTEAFF.

This clone has only a few counts. The V call is TRBV27, the J call TRBJ1-2, with a possible D match to TRBD1 (5 bases). The germline V and J ends were trimmed by 10 bases and 4 bases, with 13 bases remaining between them. CDR1 is MNHEY and CDR2 is SMNVEV in the germline V gene (reference sequence). CDR3 length: 12 residues. In DNA, the CDR3 is TGTGCCACCTGGCGGGGCGCCTATGGCTACACCTTC. Amino acid sequence: CATWRGAYGYTF.

The chain has TRBV27 and TRBJ1-1, with D hard to call. The V gene's germline CDR1 is MNHEY and CDR2 SMNVEV (reference sequence). CDR3 length equals 13 residues. V gave up 1 base and J gave up 1 base, with 4 bases separating them. DNA of the CDR3: TGTGCCAGCAGTTTATGGGCGAACACTGAAGCTTTCTTT. Its protein is CASSLWANTEAFF.

Worth noting for this clone: The junction departs from germline at one end; a sequencing error may be responsible. This chain links TRBV7-7 with TRBJ2-5, with D unresolved. CDR1 is SSHAT, CDR2 FNYEAQ, per germline (reference sequence). This CDR3 region has 12 residues. The CDR3: CASSLLGETQYF. The CDR3 coding sequence is TGTGCTAGCAGCTTATTGGGGGAGACCCAGTACTTC. The complete variable domain, with remaining parts taken from reference TRBV7-7 and TRBJ2-5, reads GAGVSQSPRYKVTKRGQDVTLRCDPISSHATLYWYQQALGQGPEFLTYFNYEAQPDKSGLPSDRFSAERPEGSISTLTIQRTEQRDSAMYRCASSLLGETQYFGPGTRLLVL.

The chain employs TRBV15 and TRBJ2-1, with no clear D. The length of the CDR3 is 14 residues. V lost 0 bases and J lost 0, with 3 bases in between. CDR1 and CDR2 from the germline V gene are LNHNV and YYDKDF (reference sequence). This chain's CDR3 is CATSREVSYNEQFF. The CDR3 DNA is TGTGCCACCAGCAGAGAAGTCTCCTACAATGAGCAGTTCTTC.

This clone is judged medium-sized (0.01 to 0.1%). For the CDR3, the DNA is TGTGCCAGCAGCTTGGGGCAAGGGGATGAAGCTTTCTTT. Protein product: CASSLGQGDEAFF. This sequence joins TRBV7-3 and TRBJ1-1, with a tentative D call TRBD1 (5 bases). V was cut by 3 bases and J by 7 bases, with 12 bases left in between. CDR1 is SGHTA, CDR2 FQGTGA, per germline. This CDR3 is built from 13 residues. Looking up the rest from reference TRBV7-3 and TRBJ1-1 gives the full variable domain: GAGVSQTPSNKVTEKGKYVELRCDPISGHTALYWYRQSLGQGPEFLIYFQGTGAADDSGLPNDRFFAVRPEGSVSTLKIQRTERGDSAVYLCASSLGQGDEAFFGQGTRLTVV.

The CDR3 region has the DNA TGTGCCAGCAGCTCCAGGAGGTTTAGGAGGGACAGGGGGCTGGATGAGCAGTTCTTC. It encodes CASSSRRFRRDRGLDEQFF. This chain links TRBV11-2 with TRBJ2-1, with TRBD1 matching over 12 bases. Germline trimming cut 4 bases from V and 8 bases from J; bases unmatched to any gene: 18. This CDR3 is built from 19 residues. Germline CDR1 reads SGHAT; CDR2 reads FQNNGV.